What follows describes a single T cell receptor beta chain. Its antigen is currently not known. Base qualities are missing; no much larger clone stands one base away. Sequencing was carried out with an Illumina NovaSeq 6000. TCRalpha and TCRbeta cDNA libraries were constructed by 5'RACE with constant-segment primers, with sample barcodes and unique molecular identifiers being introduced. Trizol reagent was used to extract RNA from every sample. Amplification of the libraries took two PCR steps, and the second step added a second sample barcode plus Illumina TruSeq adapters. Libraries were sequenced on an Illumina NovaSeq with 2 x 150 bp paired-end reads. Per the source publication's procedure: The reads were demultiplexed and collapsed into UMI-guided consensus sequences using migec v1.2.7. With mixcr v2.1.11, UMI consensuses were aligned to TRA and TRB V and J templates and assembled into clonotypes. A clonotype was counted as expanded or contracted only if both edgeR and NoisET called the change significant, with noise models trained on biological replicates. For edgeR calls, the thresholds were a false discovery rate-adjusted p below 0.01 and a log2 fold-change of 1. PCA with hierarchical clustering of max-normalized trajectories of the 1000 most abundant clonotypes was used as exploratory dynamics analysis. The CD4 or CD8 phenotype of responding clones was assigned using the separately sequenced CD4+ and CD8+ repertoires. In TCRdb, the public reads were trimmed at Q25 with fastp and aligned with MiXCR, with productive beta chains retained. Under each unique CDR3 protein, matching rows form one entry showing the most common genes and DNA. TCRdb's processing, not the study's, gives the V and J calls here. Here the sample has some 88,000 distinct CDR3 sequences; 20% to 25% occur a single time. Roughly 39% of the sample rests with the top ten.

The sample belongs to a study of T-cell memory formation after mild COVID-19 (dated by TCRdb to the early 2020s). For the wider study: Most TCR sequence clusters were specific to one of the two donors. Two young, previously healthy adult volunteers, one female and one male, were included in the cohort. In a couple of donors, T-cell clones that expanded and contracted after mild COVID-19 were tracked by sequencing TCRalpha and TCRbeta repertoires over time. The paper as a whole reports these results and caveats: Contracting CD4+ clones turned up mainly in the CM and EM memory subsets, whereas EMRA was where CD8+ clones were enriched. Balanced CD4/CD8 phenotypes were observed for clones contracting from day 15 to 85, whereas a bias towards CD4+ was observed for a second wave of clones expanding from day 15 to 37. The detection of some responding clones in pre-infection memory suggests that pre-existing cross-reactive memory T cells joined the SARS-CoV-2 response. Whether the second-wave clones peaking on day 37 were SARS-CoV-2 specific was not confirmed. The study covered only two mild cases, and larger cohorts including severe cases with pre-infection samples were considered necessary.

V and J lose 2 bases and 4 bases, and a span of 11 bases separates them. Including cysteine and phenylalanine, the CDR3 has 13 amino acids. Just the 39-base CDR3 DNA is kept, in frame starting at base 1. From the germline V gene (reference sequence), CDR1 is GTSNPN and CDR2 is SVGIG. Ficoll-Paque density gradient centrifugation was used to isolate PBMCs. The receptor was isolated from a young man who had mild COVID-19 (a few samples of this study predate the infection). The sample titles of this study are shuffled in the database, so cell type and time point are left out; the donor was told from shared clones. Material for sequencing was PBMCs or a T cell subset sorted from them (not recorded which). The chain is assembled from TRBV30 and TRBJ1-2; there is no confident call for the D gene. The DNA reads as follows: TGTGCCTGGAGTTCCGGGCCTGGCTATGGCTACACCTTC. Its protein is CAWSSGPGYGYTF.